This T cell receptor (beta chain) emerged from a study of blood T cell repertoires in COVID-19. TCRdb's copy holds only in-frame clones and misses some; the assay was immunoSEQ multiplex PCR. This sample has 170,000 or so clones; roughly 84% occur once, and the top ten carry around 7%. Sequencing was performed on PBMCs or T cells enriched from blood (not recorded which). The source is a woman between 50 and 59 years old who had recovered from COVID-19.

The CDR3, as DNA: TGTGCCAGCAGCTTTGATAGTACCAACACAGATACGCAGTATTTT. As protein: CASSFDSTNTDTQYF. V gene TRBV7-2 combines with J gene TRBJ2-3; D remains unclear. Trimming shortened V by 3 bases and J by 2 bases, and 12 bases separated the two germline ends. The CDR3 totals 15 residues. Germline CDR1 SGHTA, CDR2 FQGNSA.